Listed here are 13 T cell receptor beta chains from one sample, sequenced in a study of radiotherapy plus CTLA-4 blockade in lung cancer (dated by TCRdb to the late 2010s). The library was prepared using the immunoSEQ multiplex PCR assay. Here the immuneACCESS table is served through TCRdb, limited to in-frame sequences with V and J called. Missing clones are a known gap in these copies; in checked studies unresolved V genes cover under half, and the rest lacks a known reason. This sample gives about 45,000 clones in total; roughly 63% of them show up just once. Around a sixth of the sample lies in the top ten. The input for sequencing was peripheral blood, taken from a patient treated with radiotherapy plus ipilimumab. The source of these receptors is a human donor with non-small cell lung cancer who had a partial response to radiotherapy plus ipilimumab.

The J gene is TRBJ2-7, the V gene TRBV11-2; 11 bases map to TRBD1. Per the germline V gene, CDR1 is SGHAT and CDR2 is FQNNGV. The CDR3 runs to 14 residues. After removal of 3 bases from V and 6 bases from J, the junction contained 4 bases not matched to a gene. The CDR3, as DNA: TGTGCCAGCAGCTTGGGGACAGGGGGACGCGAGCAGTACTTC. Translated, it gives CASSLGTGGREQYF.

This clone appeared a single time. This sequence joins TRBV29-1 and TRBJ1-2; weak D call: TRBD1 (6 bases). The ends were cut back, 4 bases at V and 8 bases at J, with 20 bases in the middle. From germline, CDR1 is SQVTM and CDR2 ANQGSEA. This CDR3 has 14 amino acids. The CDR3 region has the DNA TGCAGCGTTGGGGGGGGAGGACAGAGGGAAGGCTACACCTTC. This codes for CSVGGGGQREGYTF.

This clone has a count of ten or more. The chain carries TRBV14 and TRBJ2-5; 10 bases align to TRBD1. J was trimmed by 4 bases and V by 4 bases; bases with no gene match: 9. Germline-derived CDR1 and CDR2 are SGHDN and FVKESK. The CDR3 totals 16 residues. The CDR3 DNA reads as TGTGCCAGCAGCCGGGAGTGGACAGGGGGGTTAGAGACCCAGTACTTC. The encoded protein is CASSREWTGGLETQYF.

This sequence joins TRBV4-2 and TRBJ1-1; D perhaps matches TRBD1 (6 bases). The CDR3 covers 15 residues. Trimming shortened V by 5 bases and J by 4 bases, and 17 bases separated the two germline ends. From germline, CDR1 is LGHNA and CDR2 YNFKEQ. The chain's CDR3 is CASSYLGGAGTEAFF. In DNA form, the CDR3 reads TGTGCCAGCAGCTATCTGGGGGGGGCTGGCACTGAAGCTTTCTTT.

This clone appeared a few times. The V and J genes are TRBV20-1 and TRBJ2-1, with D uncertain. The CDR3 spans 10 residues. The germline V gene has CDR1 DFQATT and CDR2 SNEGSKA (reference sequence). With 1 base removed from V and 7 bases from J, the gap between germline ends came to 2 bases. Here the CDR3 reads CSARANEQFF. The DNA for the CDR3 is TGCAGTGCTAGAGCGAATGAGCAGTTCTTC.

The chain employs TRBV7-9 and TRBJ1-2, with 9 bases lining up with TRBD1. This CDR3 spans 15 amino acids. The J segment lost 7 bases and the V segment lost 5 bases, leaving 11 bases of the junction unmatched. Germline values: CDR1 SEHNR, CDR2 FQNEAQ (reference sequence). CDR3 amino acids: CASSTEVRTGAGYTF. The CDR3 nucleotides are TGTGCCAGCAGCACAGAGGTTCGGACAGGGGCTGGCTACACCTTC.

This rearrangement joins TRBV6-6 to TRBJ2-5; D is perhaps TRBD1 (6 bases). V lost 8 bases to trimming and J lost 5 bases, with 12 bases between them. The length of the CDR3 is 12 residues. The germline V gene encodes CDR1 MNHNY and CDR2 SVGAGI (reference sequence). CDR3 in amino acids: CASEQGGETQYF. The CDR3 bases are TGTGCCAGCGAACAGGGTGGCGAGACCCAGTACTTC.

The gene calls are TRBV12-5 and TRBJ1-5; 8 bases are a match to TRBD1. Germline CDR1 is LGHNT and CDR2 is FRNRAP. This CDR3 is 17 amino acids long. The V segment lost 3 bases and the J segment 3 bases; nucleotides outside the gene matches: 10. CDR3: CASGFTTDRGLNQPQHF. Written as DNA, the CDR3 is TGTGCTAGTGGTTTCACCACTGACAGGGGCCTCAATCAGCCCCAGCATTTT.

This sequence joins TRBV6-6 and TRBJ2-5; D not certain. The J call may be mistaken, given a closer DNA end match to TRBJ2-7. CDR1 is MNHNY, CDR2 SVGAGI, per germline (reference sequence). This CDR3 is 13 amino acids long. The CDR3 bases are TGTGCCAGCAGTTACTCGTTTGTGAGCGAGCAGTACTTC. Translating gives CASSYSFVSEQYF.

The chain combines TRBV27 with TRBJ2-1; a weak D match, TRBD1 (5 bases). The germline CDR1 and CDR2 sequences are MNHEY and SMNVEV (reference sequence). The V end was cut by 7 bases, the J end by 5 bases, with 18 bases between. The CDR3 runs 15 residues. For the CDR3, the DNA is TGTGCCAGCACCTCAGCAGGTTGGGGCCACAATGAGCAGTTCTTC. It translates to CASTSAGWGHNEQFF.

The genes are TRBV30 and TRBJ1-6, with D possibly matching TRBD1 (5 bases). V lost 4 bases, J lost 8 bases, and 24 bases lay in between. Germline V gene data show CDR1 as GTSNPN and CDR2 as SVGIG (reference sequence). CDR3 length equals 17 residues. The CDR3 coding sequence is TGTGCCTGGACCCCTCCCTGGGAAGATCGGGGGGATTCACCCCTCCACTTT. It codes for CAWTPPWEDRGDSPLHF.

This clone turned up a few times. This chain connects TRBV6-1 to TRBJ1-2, with a possible D match to TRBD1 (6 bases). Trimming pared 5 bases from V and 2 bases from J, leaving 15 bases between. There are 15 residues in the CDR3. Germline CDR1 is MNHNS and CDR2 is SASEGT. CDR3 amino acids: CASSLRGGSNYGYTF. DNA of the CDR3: TGTGCCAGCAGTCTGAGGGGGGGGTCAAACTATGGCTACACCTTC.

The sample holds a few counts of this clone. The chain joins TRBV11-3 to TRBJ2-1; D gene ambiguous. The CDR3 contains 15 residues. Per germline, CDR1 SGHNT and CDR2 YENEEA. The V end lost 4 bases, the J end lost 1 base, and 11 bases lay between the germline ends. The CDR3 sequence is CASSSDRQSYNEQFF. The CDR3 DNA reads TGTGCCAGCAGCTCCGATCGTCAGTCCTACAATGAGCAGTTCTTC.